These 14 T cell receptor beta chains were all obtained from the same sample, sequenced in a study of blood T cell repertoires in COVID-19. The method was immunoSEQ multiplex PCR; TCRdb's version includes in-frame clones alone and lacks a portion of them. The sample records approximately 350,000 clones, less than 90% being singletons. Material for sequencing was PBMCs or T cells enriched from blood (not recorded which). Receptors originate from a woman in her fifties or sixties who had recovered from COVID-19.

This clone was picked up one time. J is TRBJ2-2 and V is TRBV9; 7 nucleotides match TRBD1. CDR1 is SGDLS and CDR2 is YYNGEE in the germline V gene. Trimming cost V 4 bases and J 2 bases; bases outside gene matches: 5. The CDR3 extends over 15 amino acids. The CDR3 nucleotides read TGTGCCAGCAGCTCGGGACAGTTCAACACCGGGGAGCTGTTTTTT. This gives the protein CASSSGQFNTGELFF.

The rearrangement links TRBV7-2 to TRBJ1-1; no clear D. The V end lost 2 bases, the J end lost 4 bases, and 11 bases lay between the germline ends. Germline V gene sequence: CDR1 SGHTA, CDR2 FQGNSA. There are 14 residues in the CDR3. CDR3 DNA sequence: TGTGCCAGCAGCTTACACGGACGGGGCACTGAAGCTTTCTTT. The encoded protein is CASSLHGRGTEAFF. Full variable domain (outside the CDR3, taken from reference TRBV7-2 and TRBJ1-1): GAGVSQSPSNKVTEKGKDVELRCDPISGHTALYWYRQSLGQGLEFLIYFQGNSAPDKSGLPSDRFSAERTGGSVSTLTIQRTQQEDSAVYLCASSLHGRGTEAFFGQGTRLTVV.

This clone was recorded a few times. This chain connects TRBV6-1 to TRBJ1-2; D possibly corresponds to TRBD1 (5 bases). CDR3 length: 16 amino acids. Looked up from germline, CDR1 is MNHNS and CDR2 is SASEGT. Trimming stripped 3 bases from V and 4 bases from J, with 18 bases between. For the CDR3, the DNA is TGTGCCAGCAGTGAGCCCCTGGACACACTACTCTATGGCTACACCTTC. Its translation is CASSEPLDTLLYGYTF.

The chain recombines TRBV5-1 with TRBJ2-1, with TRBD2 as a possible D gene (7 bases). The CDR3 extends over 16 amino acids. Between the trimmed V and J ends, which lost 4 bases and 10 bases, there was a span of 24 bases. The germline gives CDR1 SGHRS, CDR2 YFSETQ. The CDR3 nucleotides are TGCGCCAGCAGCCCCATGGGAGGGCAACAGGGTGGAGAGCAGTTCTTC. It translates to CASSPMGGQQGGEQFF.

V is TRBV5-1 and J is TRBJ2-7; D is possibly TRBD2 (7 bases). Germline assignment: CDR1 SGHRS and CDR2 YFSETQ. CDR3 length equals 15 residues. V shed 0 bases and J shed 5 bases, with 15 bases lying between them. This CDR3 reads CASSLALGGRDEQYF. CDR3 in DNA: TGCGCCAGCAGCTTGGCGTTGGGGGGGCGGGACGAGCAGTACTTC. The full variable domain, with the rest looked up from reference TRBV5-1 and TRBJ2-7, is KAGVTQTPRYLIKTRGQQVTLSCSPISGHRSVSWYQQTPGQGLQFLFEYFSETQRNKGNFPGRFSGRQFSNSRSEMNVSTLELGDSALYLCASSLALGGRDEQYFGPGTRLTVT.

The V call is TRBV5-1, the J call TRBJ2-3, with TRBD2 matching over 8 bases. In germline, CDR1 is SGHRS, CDR2 YFSETQ. Losses at the gene ends were 5 bases for V and 2 bases for J; bases not matched to a gene: 4. The CDR3 is 14 residues long. This chain's CDR3 is CASRTGGTTDTQYF. The CDR3 DNA follows: TGCGCCAGCAGGACGGGGGGGACCACAGATACGCAGTATTTT. The full variable domain, in which reference TRBV5-1 and TRBJ2-3 provide the parts outside the CDR3, is KAGVTQTPRYLIKTRGQQVTLSCSPISGHRSVSWYQQTPGQGLQFLFEYFSETQRNKGNFPGRFSGRQFSNSRSEMNVSTLELGDSALYLCASRTGGTTDTQYFGPGTRLTVL.

The genes are TRBV18 and TRBJ2-3; D may be TRBD2 (5 bases). V was cut by 4 bases and J by 6 bases, with 11 bases left in between. CDR1 and CDR2 from the germline V gene are KGHSH and LQKENI. CDR3 length: 13 amino acids. In DNA, the CDR3 is TGTGCCAGCTCACGGGAGCTGGCGGATACGCAGTATTTT. Translating gives CASSRELADTQYF.

J is TRBJ2-3 and V is TRBV5-1, with TRBD1 matching over 8 bases. Germline V lookup: CDR1 SGHRS, CDR2 YFSETQ. There are 14 residues in the CDR3. V lost 4 bases to trimming and J lost 5 bases; unmatched junction nucleotides: 6. Written as DNA, the CDR3 is TGCGCCAGCAGCACAGGGGGGTCCCAAGATACGCAGTATTTT. Amino acid sequence: CASSTGGSQDTQYF.

The V gene is TRBV7-2, the J gene TRBJ1-1; possibly TRBD1 for D (6 bases). This CDR3 comprises 15 residues. Trimming shortened V by 5 bases and J by 1 base, and 14 bases separated the two germline ends. Germline values: CDR1 SGHTA, CDR2 FQGNSA. The CDR3 DNA is TGTGCCAGCAGCCCCCCCCTCAGGGGGAACACTGAAGCTTTCTTT. Translating it yields CASSPPLRGNTEAFF.

The V gene is TRBV4-3, the J gene TRBJ2-5; weak D call: TRBD2 (5 bases). Trimming removed 1 base from V and 1 base from J, with 13 bases in between. Germline values: CDR1 LGHNA, CDR2 YSLEER. The CDR3 runs to 16 residues. CDR3 loop: CASSQGRLEGQETQYF. In DNA form, the CDR3 reads TGCGCCAGCAGCCAAGGCAGGTTAGAGGGCCAAGAGACCCAGTACTTC.

The chain couples TRBV7-2 to TRBJ2-7, with 9 nucleotides matching TRBD1. CDR3 length: 14 amino acids. The V and J ends lost 5 bases and 3 bases, in that order; junction bases with no gene match: 5. Looked up from germline, CDR1 is SGHTA and CDR2 is FQGNSA. CDR3 in DNA: TGTGCCAGCAGCAAGACGACAGGGGGCTACGAGCAGTACTTC. This encodes CASSKTTGGYEQYF.

The rearrangement uses TRBV7-9 and TRBJ1-6, with 7 bases matching TRBD1. The germline V gene has CDR1 SEHNR and CDR2 FQNEAQ (reference sequence). The CDR3 sequence is 16 residues long. The J segment lost 0 bases and the V segment lost 5 bases, leaving 4 bases of the junction unmatched. CDR3 coding DNA: TGTGCCAGCAGCCAAGGACAGGCCTCCTATAATTCACCCCTCCACTTT. Translated, it gives CASSQGQASYNSPLHF.

The rearrangement uses TRBV6-5 and TRBJ1-4, with TRBD1 as a possible D gene (6 bases). V was shortened by 2 bases and J by 5 bases, with 12 bases between the two germline ends. This CDR3 region has 15 residues. CDR1 and CDR2 from the germline V gene are MNHEY and SVGAGI. This CDR3 is CASSYGGRVNEKLFF. The CDR3 nucleotides are TGTGCCAGCAGTTACGGGGGCAGAGTAAATGAAAAACTGTTTTTT.

The chain carries TRBV6-4 and TRBJ1-2; D ambiguous. The length of the CDR3 is 15 residues. Trimming shortened V by 4 bases and J by 2 bases, and 14 bases separated the two germline ends. From germline, CDR1 is MRHNA and CDR2 SNTAGT. The chain's CDR3 is CASSVTVDFNYGYTF. DNA of the CDR3: TGTGCCAGCAGTGTGACGGTGGACTTCAACTATGGCTACACCTTC.